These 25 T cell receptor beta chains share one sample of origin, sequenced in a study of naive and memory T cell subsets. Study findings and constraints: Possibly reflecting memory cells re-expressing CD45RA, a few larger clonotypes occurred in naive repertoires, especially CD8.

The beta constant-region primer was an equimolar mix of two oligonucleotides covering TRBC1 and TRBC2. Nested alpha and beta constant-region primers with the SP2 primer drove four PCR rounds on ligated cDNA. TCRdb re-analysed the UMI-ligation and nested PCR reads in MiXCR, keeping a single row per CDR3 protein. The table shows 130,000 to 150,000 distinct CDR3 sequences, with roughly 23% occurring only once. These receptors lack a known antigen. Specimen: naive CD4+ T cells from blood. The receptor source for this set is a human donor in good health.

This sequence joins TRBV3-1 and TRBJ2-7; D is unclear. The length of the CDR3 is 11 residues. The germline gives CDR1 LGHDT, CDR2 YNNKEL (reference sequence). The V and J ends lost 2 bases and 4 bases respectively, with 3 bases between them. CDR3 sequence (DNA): TGTGCCAGCAGCCAATTGTACGAGCAGTACTTC. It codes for CASSQLYEQYF.

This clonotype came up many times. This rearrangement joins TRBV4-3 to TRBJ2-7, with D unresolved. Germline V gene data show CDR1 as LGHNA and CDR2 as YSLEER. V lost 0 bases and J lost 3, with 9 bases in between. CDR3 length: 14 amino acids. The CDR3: CASSQDFLVYEQYF. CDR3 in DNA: TGCGCCAGCAGCCAAGATTTTTTGGTCTACGAGCAGTACTTC.

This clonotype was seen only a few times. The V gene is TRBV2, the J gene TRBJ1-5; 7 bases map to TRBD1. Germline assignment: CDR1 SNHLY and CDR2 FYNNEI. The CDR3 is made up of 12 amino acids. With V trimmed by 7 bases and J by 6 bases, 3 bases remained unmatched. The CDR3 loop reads CASTEGAQPQHF. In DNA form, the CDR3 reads TGTGCCAGCACAGAGGGGGCTCAGCCCCAGCATTTT.

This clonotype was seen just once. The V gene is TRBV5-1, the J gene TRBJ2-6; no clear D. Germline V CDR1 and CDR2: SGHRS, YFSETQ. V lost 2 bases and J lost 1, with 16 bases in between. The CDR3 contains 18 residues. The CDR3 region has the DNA TGCGCCAGCAGCTTCGACTGGTCTTCCCTTTCTGGGGCCAACGTCCTGACTTTC. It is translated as CASSFDWSSLSGANVLTF.

The CDR3: CASSLLAGANIQYF. CDR3 in DNA: TGCGCCAGCAGCTTACTAGCGGGAGCGAACATTCAGTACTTC. The rearrangement links TRBV5-1 to TRBJ2-4; TRBD2 matches at 11 bases. The CDR3 sequence is 14 residues long. V gave up 2 bases and J gave up 7 bases; unmatched junction bases: 2. Germline CDR1 and CDR2: SGHRS and YFSETQ.

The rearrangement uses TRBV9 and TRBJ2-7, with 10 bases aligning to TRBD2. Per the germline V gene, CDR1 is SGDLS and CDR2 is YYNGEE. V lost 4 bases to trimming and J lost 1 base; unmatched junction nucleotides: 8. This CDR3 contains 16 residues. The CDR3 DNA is TGTGCCAGCAGCCGGGGGCCGGGACTAGCGTCCTACGAGCAGTACTTC. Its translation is CASSRGPGLASYEQYF.

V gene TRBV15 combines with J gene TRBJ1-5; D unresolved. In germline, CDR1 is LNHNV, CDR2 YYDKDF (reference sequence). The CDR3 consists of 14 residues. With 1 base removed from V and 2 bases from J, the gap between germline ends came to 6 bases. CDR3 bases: TGTGCCACCAGCAGAGTGGGAGGCAATCAGCCCCAGCATTTT. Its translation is CATSRVGGNQPQHF.

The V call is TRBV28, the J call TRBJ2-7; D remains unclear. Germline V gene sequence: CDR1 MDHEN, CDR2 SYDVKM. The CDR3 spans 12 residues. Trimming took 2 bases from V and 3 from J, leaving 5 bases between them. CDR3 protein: CASSLRVYEQYF. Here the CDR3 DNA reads TGTGCCAGCAGTTTACGAGTCTACGAGCAGTACTTC.

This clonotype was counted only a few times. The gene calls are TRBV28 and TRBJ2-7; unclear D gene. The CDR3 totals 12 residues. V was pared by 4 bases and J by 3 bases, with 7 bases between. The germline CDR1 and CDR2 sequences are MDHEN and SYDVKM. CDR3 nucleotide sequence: TGTGCCAGCAGTTCCGCGTTCTACGAGCAGTACTTC. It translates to CASSSAFYEQYF. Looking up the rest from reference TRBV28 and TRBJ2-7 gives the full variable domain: DVKVTQSSRYLVKRTGEKVFLECVQDMDHENMFWYRQDPGLGLRLIYFSYDVKMKEKGDIPEGYSVSREKKERFSLILESASTNQTSMYLCASSSAFYEQYFGPGTRLTVT.

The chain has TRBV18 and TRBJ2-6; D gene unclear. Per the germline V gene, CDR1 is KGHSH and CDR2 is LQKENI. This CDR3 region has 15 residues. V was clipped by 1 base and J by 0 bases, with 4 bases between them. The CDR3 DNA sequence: TGTGCCAGCTCACCACGCAACTCTGGGGCCAACGTCCTGACTTTC. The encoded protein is CASSPRNSGANVLTF.

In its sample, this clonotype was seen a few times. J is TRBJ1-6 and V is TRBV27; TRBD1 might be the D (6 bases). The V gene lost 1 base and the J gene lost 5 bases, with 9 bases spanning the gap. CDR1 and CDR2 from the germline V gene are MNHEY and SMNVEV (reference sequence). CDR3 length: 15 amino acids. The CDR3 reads CASSLYRAHNSPLHF. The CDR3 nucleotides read TGTGCCAGCAGTTTATACAGGGCTCATAATTCACCCCTCCACTTT.

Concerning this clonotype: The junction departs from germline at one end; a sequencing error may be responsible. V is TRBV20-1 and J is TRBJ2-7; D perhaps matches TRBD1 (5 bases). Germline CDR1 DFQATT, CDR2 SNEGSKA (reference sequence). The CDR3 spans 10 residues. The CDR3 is CSAVNFRAHF. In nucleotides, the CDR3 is TGCAGTGCTGTTAACTTCAGGGCTCACTTC.

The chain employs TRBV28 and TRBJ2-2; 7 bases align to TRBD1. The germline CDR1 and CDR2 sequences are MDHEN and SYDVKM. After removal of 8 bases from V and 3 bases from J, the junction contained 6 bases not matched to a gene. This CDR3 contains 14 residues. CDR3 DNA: TGTGCCAGCCAGACAGGGTGGGACACCGGGGAGCTGTTTTTT. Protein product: CASQTGWDTGELFF.

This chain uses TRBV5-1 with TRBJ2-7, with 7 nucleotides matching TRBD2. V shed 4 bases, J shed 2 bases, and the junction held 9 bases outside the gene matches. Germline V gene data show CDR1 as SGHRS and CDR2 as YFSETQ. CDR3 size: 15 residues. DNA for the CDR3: TGCGCCAGCAGCCCCCAGGGTAGCGGGCCCTACGAGCAGTACTTC. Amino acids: CASSPQGSGPYEQYF.

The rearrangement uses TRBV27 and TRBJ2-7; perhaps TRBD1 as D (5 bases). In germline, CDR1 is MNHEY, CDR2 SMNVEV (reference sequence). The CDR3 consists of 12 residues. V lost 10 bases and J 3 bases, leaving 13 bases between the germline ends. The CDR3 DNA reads TGTGCCACCCGCGACAGAATCTACGAGCAGTACTTC. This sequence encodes CATRDRIYEQYF.

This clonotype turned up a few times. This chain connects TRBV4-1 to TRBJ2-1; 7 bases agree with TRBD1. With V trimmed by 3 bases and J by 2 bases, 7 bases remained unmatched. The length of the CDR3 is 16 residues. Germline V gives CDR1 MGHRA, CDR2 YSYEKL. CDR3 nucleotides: TGCGCCAGCAGCCATCCCGGGACAGCTACCTACAATGAGCAGTTCTTC. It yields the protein CASSHPGTATYNEQFF.

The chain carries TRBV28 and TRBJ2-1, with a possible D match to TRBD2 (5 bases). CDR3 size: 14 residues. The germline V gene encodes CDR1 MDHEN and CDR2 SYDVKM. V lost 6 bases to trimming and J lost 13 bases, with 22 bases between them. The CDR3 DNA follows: TGTGCCAGCAGGGGAGCCGTAGTTTTCGGCCTTCAGTTCTTC. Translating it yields CASRGAVVFGLQFF.

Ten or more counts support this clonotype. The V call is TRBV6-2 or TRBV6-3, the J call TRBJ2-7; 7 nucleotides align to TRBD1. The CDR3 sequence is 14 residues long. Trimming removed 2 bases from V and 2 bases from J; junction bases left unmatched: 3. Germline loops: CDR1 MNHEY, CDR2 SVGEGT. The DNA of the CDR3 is TGTGCCAGCAGTTACCGACAGGGCACCTACGAGCAGTACTTC. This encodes CASSYRQGTYEQYF.

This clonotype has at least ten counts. CDR3 nucleotide sequence: TGTGCCAGCAGCCTTAGGACAAGTGAGAACTACGAGCAGTACTTC. This sequence encodes CASSLRTSENYEQYF. V usage is TRBV21-1 and J usage is TRBJ2-7; TRBD1 is the table's D call and was not checked against the DNA. TRBV21-1 is labeled a pseudogene. This CDR3 spans 15 amino acids.

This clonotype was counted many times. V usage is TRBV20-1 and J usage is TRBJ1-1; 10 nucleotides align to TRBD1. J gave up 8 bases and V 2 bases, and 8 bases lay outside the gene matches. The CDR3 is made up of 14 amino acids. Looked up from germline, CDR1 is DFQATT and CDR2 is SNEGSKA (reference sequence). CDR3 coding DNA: TGCAGTGCTAGAAGGACAGGGGGTACCCAAGAAGCTTTCTTT. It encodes CSARRTGGTQEAFF.

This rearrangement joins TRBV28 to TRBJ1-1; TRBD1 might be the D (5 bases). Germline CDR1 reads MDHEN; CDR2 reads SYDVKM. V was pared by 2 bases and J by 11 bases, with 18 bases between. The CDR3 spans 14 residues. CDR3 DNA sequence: TGTGCCAGCAGTTTAAGGGCAGGGCTATCCGGGGCTTTCTTT. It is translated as CASSLRAGLSGAFF.

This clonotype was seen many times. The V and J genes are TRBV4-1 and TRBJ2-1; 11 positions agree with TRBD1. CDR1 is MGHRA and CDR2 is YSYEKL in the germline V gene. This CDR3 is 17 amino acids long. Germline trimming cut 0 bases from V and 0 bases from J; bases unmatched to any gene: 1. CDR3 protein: CASSQDGTGGSYNEQFF. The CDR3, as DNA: TGCGCCAGCAGCCAAGACGGGACAGGGGGCTCCTACAATGAGCAGTTCTTC.

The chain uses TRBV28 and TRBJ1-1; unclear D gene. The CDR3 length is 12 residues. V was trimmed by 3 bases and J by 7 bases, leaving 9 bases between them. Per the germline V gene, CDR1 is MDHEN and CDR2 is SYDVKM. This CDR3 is CASSFTVGEAFF. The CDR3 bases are TGTGCCAGCAGTTTCACCGTTGGTGAAGCTTTCTTT.

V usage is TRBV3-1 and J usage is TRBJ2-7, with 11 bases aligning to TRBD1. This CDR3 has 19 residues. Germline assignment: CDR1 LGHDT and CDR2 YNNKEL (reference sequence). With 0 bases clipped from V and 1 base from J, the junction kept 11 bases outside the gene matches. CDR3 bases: TGTGCCAGCAGCCAAGATAGATCGATCGGGACAGGGGGATCCTACGAGCAGTACTTC. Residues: CASSQDRSIGTGGSYEQYF.

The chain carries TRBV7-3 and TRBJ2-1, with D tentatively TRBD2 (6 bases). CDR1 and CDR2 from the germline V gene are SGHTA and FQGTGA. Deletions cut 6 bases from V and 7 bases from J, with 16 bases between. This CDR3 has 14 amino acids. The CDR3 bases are TGTGCCAGCAGTTTAGGGGTAGCGGTGAATGAGCAGTTCTTC. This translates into CASSLGVAVNEQFF.